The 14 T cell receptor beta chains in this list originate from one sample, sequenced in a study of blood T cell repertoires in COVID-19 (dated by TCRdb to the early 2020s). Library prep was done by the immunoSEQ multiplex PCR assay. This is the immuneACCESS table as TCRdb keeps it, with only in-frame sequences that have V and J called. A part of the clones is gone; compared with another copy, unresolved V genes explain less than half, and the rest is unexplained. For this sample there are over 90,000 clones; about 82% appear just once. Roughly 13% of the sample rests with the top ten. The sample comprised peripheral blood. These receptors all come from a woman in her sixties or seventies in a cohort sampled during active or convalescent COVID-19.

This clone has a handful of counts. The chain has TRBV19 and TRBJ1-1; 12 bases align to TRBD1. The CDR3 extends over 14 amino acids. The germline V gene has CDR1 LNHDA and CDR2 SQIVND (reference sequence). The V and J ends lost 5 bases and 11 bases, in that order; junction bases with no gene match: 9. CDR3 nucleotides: TGTGCCAGTAGTCCTGGGACAGGGGGCAAATCTGCTTTCTTT. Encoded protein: CASSPGTGGKSAFF.

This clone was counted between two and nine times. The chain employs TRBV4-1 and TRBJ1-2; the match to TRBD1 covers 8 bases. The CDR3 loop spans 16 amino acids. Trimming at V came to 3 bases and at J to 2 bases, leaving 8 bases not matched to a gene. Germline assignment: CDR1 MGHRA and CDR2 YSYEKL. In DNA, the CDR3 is TGCGCCAGCAGCCATGCCAAAACAGGGGGGAACTATGGCTACACCTTC. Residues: CASSHAKTGGNYGYTF.

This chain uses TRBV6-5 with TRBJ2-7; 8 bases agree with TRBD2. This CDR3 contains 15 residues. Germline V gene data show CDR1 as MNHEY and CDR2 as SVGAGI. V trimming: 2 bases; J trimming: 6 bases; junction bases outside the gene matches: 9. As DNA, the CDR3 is TGTGCCAGCAGTTACACCGGGACTAGAGGGGTCGAGCAGTACTTC. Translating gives CASSYTGTRGVEQYF.

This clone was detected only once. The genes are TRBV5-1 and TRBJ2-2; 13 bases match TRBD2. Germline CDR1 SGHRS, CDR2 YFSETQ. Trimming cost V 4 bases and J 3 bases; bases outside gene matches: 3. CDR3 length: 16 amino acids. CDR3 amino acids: CASSRGTSGDTGELFF. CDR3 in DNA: TGCGCCAGCAGCCGAGGGACTAGCGGGGACACCGGGGAGCTGTTTTTT.

The CDR3 loop reads CASSLEGTDNEQFF. Here the CDR3 DNA reads TGCGCCAGCAGCTTGGAGGGGACAGACAATGAGCAGTTCTTC. The chain links TRBV5-1 to TRBJ2-1; 7 nucleotides agree with TRBD1. Unmatched junction bases numbered 2, after V lost 0 bases and J lost 5 bases. This CDR3 region has 14 residues. CDR1 and CDR2 (germline): SGHRS, YFSETQ.

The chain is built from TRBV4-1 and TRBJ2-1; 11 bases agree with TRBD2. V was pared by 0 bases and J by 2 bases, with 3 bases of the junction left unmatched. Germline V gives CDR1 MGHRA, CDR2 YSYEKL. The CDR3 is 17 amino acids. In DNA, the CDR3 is TGCGCCAGCAGCCAAGATCAGGGACTAGCGGCCTACAATGAGCAGTTCTTC. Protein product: CASSQDQGLAAYNEQFF.

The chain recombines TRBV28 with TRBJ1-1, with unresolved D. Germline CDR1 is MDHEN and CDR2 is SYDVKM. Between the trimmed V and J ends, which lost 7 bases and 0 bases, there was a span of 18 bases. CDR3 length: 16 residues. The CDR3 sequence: CASISSLGRLNTEAFF. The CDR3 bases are TGTGCCAGCATTTCCTCTCTCGGGAGATTGAACACTGAAGCTTTCTTT.

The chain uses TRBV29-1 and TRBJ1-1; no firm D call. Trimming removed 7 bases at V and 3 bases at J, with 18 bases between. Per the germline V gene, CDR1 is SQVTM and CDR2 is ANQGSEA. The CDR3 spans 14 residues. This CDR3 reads CSAQLEYRYTEAFF. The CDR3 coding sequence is TGCAGCGCCCAACTAGAGTACCGGTACACTGAAGCTTTCTTT.

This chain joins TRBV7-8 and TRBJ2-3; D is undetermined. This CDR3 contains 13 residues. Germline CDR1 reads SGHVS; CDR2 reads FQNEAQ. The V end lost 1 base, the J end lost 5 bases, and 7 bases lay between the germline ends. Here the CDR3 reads CASSLVFIDTQYF. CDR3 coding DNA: TGTGCCAGCAGCTTAGTCTTTATAGATACGCAGTATTTT.

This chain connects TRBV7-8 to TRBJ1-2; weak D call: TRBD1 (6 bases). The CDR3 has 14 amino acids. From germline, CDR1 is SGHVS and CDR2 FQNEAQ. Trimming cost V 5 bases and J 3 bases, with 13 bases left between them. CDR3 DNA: TGTGCCAGCAGCCCCCTGACAGGTCACTATGGCTACACCTTC. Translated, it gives CASSPLTGHYGYTF.

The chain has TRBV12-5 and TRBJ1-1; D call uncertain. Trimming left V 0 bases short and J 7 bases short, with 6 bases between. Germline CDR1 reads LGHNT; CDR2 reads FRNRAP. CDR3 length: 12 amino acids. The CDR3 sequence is CASGLVRFEAFF. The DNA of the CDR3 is TGTGCTAGTGGTTTGGTCAGGTTTGAAGCTTTCTTT. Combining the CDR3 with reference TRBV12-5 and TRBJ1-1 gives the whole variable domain DARVTQTPRHKVTEMGQEVTMRCQPILGHNTVFWYRQTMMQGLELLAYFRNRAPLDDSGMPKDRFSAEMPDATLATLKIQPSEPRDSAVYFCASGLVRFEAFFGQGTRLTVV.

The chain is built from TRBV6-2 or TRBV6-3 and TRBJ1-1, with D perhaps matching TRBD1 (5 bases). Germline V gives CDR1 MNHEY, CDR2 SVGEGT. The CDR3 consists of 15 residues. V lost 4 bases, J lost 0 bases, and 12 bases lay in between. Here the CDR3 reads CASSSPAGMNTEAFF. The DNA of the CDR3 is TGTGCCAGCAGTTCCCCAGCAGGGATGAACACTGAAGCTTTCTTT.

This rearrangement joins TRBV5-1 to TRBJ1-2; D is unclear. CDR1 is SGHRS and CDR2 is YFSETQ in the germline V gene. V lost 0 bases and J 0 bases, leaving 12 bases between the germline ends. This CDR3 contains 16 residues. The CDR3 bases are TGCGCCAGCAGCTTGGATCAGGAAATGCCTAACTATGGCTACACCTTC. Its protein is CASSLDQEMPNYGYTF.

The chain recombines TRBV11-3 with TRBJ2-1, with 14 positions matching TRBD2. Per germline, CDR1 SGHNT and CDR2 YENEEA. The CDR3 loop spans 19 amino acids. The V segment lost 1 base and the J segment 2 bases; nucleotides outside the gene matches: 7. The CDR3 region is CASSLAGTSGSLAYNEQFF. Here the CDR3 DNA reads TGTGCCAGCAGCTTAGCTGGGACTAGCGGGAGCCTTGCCTACAATGAGCAGTTCTTC.